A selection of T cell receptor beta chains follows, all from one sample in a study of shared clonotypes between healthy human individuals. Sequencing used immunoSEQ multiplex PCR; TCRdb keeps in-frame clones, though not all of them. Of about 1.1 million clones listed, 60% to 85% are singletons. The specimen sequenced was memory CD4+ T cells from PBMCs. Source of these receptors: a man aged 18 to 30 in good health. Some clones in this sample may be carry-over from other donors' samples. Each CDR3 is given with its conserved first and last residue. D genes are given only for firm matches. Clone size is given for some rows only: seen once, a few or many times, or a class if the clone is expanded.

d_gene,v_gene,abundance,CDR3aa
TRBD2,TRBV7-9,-,CASSFGTSGRVGPQDTQYF
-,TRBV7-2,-,CASSLSPASLPQHF
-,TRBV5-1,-,CASSLGAFDGQYF
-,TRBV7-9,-,CASTGARDGYTF
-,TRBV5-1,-,CASSPQGDYEQYF
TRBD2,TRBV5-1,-,CASSSGTSGTTDTQYF
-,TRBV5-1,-,CASSSAGNYIQYF
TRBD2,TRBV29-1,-,CSVLTGGETQYF
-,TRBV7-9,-,CASSSPSGNFNEQYF
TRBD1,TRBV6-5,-,CASSRRGQPQHF
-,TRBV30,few,CAWQGGGTEAFF
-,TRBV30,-,CAWSVRQGWELFF
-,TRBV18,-,CASSPGQVKSYEQYF
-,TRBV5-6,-,CASSLSPSSGNTIYF
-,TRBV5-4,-,CASSPQFTDTQYF
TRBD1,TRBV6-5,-,CASSYSANRGTGELFF
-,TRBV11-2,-,CASSFNHFPTDNYNEQFF
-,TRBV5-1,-,CASSATGTNTEAFF
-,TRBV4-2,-,CASSQESSLETQYF
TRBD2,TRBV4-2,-,CASSHGTSGSFSETQYF
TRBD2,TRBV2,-,CASSERLAGGLPLEQYF
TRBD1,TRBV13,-,CASNRGRETEAFF